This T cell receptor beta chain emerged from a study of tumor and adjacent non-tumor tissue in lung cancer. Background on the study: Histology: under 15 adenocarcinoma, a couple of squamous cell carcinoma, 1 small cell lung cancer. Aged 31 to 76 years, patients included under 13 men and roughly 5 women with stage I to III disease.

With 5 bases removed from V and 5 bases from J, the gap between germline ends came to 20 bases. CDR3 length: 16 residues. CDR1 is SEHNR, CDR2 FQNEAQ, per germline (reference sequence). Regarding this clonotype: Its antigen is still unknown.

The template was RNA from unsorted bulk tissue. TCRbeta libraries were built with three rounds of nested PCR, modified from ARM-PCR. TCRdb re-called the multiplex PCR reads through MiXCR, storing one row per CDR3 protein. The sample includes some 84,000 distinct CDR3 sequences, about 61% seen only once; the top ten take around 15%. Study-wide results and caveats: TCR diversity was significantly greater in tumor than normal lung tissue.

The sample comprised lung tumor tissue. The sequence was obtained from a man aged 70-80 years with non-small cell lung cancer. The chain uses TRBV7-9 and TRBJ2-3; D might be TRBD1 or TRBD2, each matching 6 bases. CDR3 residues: CASSPAEGGPRDTQYF. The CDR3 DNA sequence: TGTGCCAGCAGCCCGGCTGAGGGGGGACCGAGAGATACGCAGTATTTT.